The 21 T cell receptor beta chains in this list originate from one sample, sequenced in a study of Ad26.COV2.S vaccination and SARS-CoV-2 variants. Treatment here: approximately 18 received Ad26.COV2.S at low or high dose, single or two shots; five or six received placebo; per-sample allocation not given. Specimen acquisition occurred on day 63 following the initial vaccine or placebo injection. Method: immunoSEQ multiplex PCR; TCRdb's copy keeps in-frame clones and lacks some. The sample records around 400,000 clones, 83% being singletons. Here the sequenced sample was peripheral blood, taken in a trial of Ad26.COV2.S vaccine versus placebo. These receptors were obtained from a person aged 18-60 years who received the Ad26.COV2.S COVID-19 vaccine or a placebo.

The chain joins TRBV3-1 (or the pseudogene TRBV3-2) to TRBJ2-7, with 8 positions matching TRBD2. The CDR3 runs to 15 residues. The germline gives CDR1 LGHDT, CDR2 YNNKEL (reference sequence). The J segment lost 6 bases and the V segment lost 5 bases, leaving 12 bases of the junction unmatched. CDR3 coding DNA: TGTGCCAGCAGCGTAACGGGGGGGGCATTCGGCGAGCAGTACTTC. It encodes CASSVTGGAFGEQYF.

This sequence joins TRBV19 and TRBJ1-1; D possibly corresponds to TRBD1 (5 bases). The germline gives CDR1 LNHDA, CDR2 SQIVND (reference sequence). V was cut by 3 bases and J by 4 bases, with 12 bases left in between. The CDR3 runs 14 residues. CDR3 residues: CASSIGQGITEAFF. CDR3 DNA: TGTGCCAGTAGTATCGGGCAGGGAATCACTGAAGCTTTCTTT.

CDR3 region: CASSVGWDFLRQYF. CDR3 bases: TGTGCCAGCAGCGTTGGATGGGACTTCCTAAGGCAGTACTTC. The rearrangement links TRBV9 to TRBJ2-7, with D tentatively TRBD2 (6 bases). This CDR3 spans 14 amino acids. Germline V gene sequence: CDR1 SGDLS, CDR2 YYNGEE. The V and J ends lost 2 bases and 9 bases respectively, with 18 bases between them.

The V gene is TRBV10-3, the J gene TRBJ2-7; D unclear. V lost 4 bases to trimming and J lost 2 bases, with 9 bases between them. This CDR3 contains 13 residues. Germline V lookup: CDR1 ENHRY, CDR2 SYGVKD. The CDR3 DNA reads as TGTGCCATCAGTGGCCAGCCCCCCTACGAGCAGTACTTC. Translating it yields CAISGQPPYEQYF.

The J gene is TRBJ2-1, the V gene TRBV6-5; D unclear. V gave up 6 bases and J gave up 3 bases, with 9 bases separating them. Germline CDR1 is MNHEY and CDR2 is SVGAGI. The CDR3 is made up of 13 amino acids. CDR3 sequence: CASRDQDYNEQFF. CDR3 sequence (DNA): TGTGCCAGCAGGGATCAAGACTACAATGAGCAGTTCTTC.

The chain has TRBV27 and TRBJ2-1; the D gene is possibly TRBD2 (6 bases). This CDR3 contains 15 residues. The V end was cut by 0 bases, the J end by 4 bases, with 10 bases between. Germline-derived CDR1 and CDR2 are MNHEY and SMNVEV (reference sequence). Here the CDR3 reads CASSLSLGLYNEQFF. The CDR3 DNA reads as TGTGCCAGCAGTTTATCCCTAGGACTATACAATGAGCAGTTCTTC.

This clone was detected a few times. This chain connects TRBV24-1 to TRBJ2-1, with 14 bases that match TRBD2. CDR3 length: 16 residues. V lost 3 bases and J lost 7; bases outside the gene matches: 4. Per the germline V gene, CDR1 is KGHDR and CDR2 is SFDVKD. The CDR3 spells CATSDTGTSGRNEQFF. CDR3 DNA sequence: TGTGCCACCAGTGATACCGGGACTAGCGGGAGAAATGAGCAGTTCTTC.

V and J are TRBV9 and TRBJ1-2; perhaps TRBD1 as D (5 bases). V was shortened by 2 bases and J by 8 bases, with 19 bases between the two germline ends. This CDR3 is 15 amino acids long. CDR1 is SGDLS and CDR2 is YYNGEE in the germline V gene. The CDR3 loop is CASSVRPRGKGGYTF. CDR3 nucleotides: TGTGCCAGCAGCGTCCGTCCGCGGGGGAAGGGAGGCTACACCTTC.

This sequence joins TRBV11-3 and TRBJ2-7; 7 bases are a match to TRBD2. V shed 5 bases and J 0 bases; nucleotides not matched to a gene: 1. Looked up from germline, CDR1 is SGHNT and CDR2 is YENEEA. CDR3 length: 13 amino acids. The CDR3 is CASSGGGSYEQYF. For the CDR3, the DNA is TGTGCCAGCAGCGGGGGGGGCTCCTACGAGCAGTACTTC.

This chain joins TRBV12-5 and TRBJ2-2; D perhaps matches TRBD1 (7 bases). The V and J ends lost 5 bases and 4 bases respectively, with 11 bases between them. CDR3 length: 14 residues. CDR1 is LGHNT, CDR2 FRNRAP, per germline. The CDR3 bases are TGTGCTAGTGGTCCCCAGGGGGGCACCGGGGAGCTGTTTTTT. It is translated as CASGPQGGTGELFF.

The chain links TRBV12-3 or TRBV12-4 to TRBJ2-3, with D perhaps TRBD2 (6 bases). CDR3 size: 13 residues. V lost 5 bases to trimming and J lost 2 bases, with 8 bases between them. CDR3 amino acids: CASSRDFTDTQYF. CDR3 coding DNA: TGTGCCAGCAGTCGGGACTTCACAGATACGCAGTATTTT.

V gene TRBV5-1 combines with J gene TRBJ1-1; 7 bases agree with TRBD1. The germline gives CDR1 SGHRS, CDR2 YFSETQ. After removal of 3 bases from V and 0 bases from J, the junction contained 5 bases not matched to a gene. CDR3 size: 15 residues. DNA of the CDR3: TGCGCCAGCAGCTCCCGACAGGGTATGAACACTGAAGCTTTCTTT. It translates to CASSSRQGMNTEAFF.

The chain combines TRBV7-2 with TRBJ2-7, with D possibly matching TRBD2 (6 bases). The V gene lost 2 bases and the J gene lost 1 base, with 9 bases spanning the gap. CDR1 and CDR2 from the germline V gene are SGHTA and FQGNSA. The CDR3 covers 14 residues. The DNA for the CDR3 is TGTGCCAGCAGCTTACTCCGGGGGTCCTACGAGCAGTACTTC. Amino acids: CASSLLRGSYEQYF.

This clone has just one count. The chain uses TRBV29-1 and TRBJ2-5; D remains ambiguous. Germline V lookup: CDR1 SQVTM, CDR2 ANQGSEA. This CDR3 has 11 amino acids. The germline V and J ends were trimmed by 4 bases and 1 base, with 4 bases remaining between them. Here the CDR3 reads CSVGAQETQYF. Here the CDR3 DNA reads TGCAGCGTTGGGGCCCAAGAGACCCAGTACTTC.

This clone was recorded only once. The gene calls are TRBV19 and TRBJ2-7, with D hard to call. The CDR3 runs to 13 residues. Germline values: CDR1 LNHDA, CDR2 SQIVND (reference sequence). The V end was cut by 4 bases, the J end by 2 bases, with 9 bases between. The CDR3 is CASSTPPTYEQYF. DNA for the CDR3: TGTGCCAGTAGTACCCCCCCGACCTACGAGCAGTACTTC.

J is TRBJ2-5 and V is TRBV3-1 (or the pseudogene TRBV3-2), with D perhaps matching TRBD2 (5 bases). The CDR3 extends over 13 amino acids. V lost 6 bases and J 5 bases, leaving 13 bases between the germline ends. Germline V gene sequence: CDR1 LGHDT, CDR2 YNNKEL (reference sequence). CDR3 sequence reads: CASSQSSGETQYF. CDR3 nucleotides: TGTGCCAGCAGTCAGTCCTCGGGGGAGACCCAGTACTTC.

This chain links TRBV5-1 with TRBJ1-1, with 9 bases aligning to TRBD1. The germline gives CDR1 SGHRS, CDR2 YFSETQ. The CDR3 covers 13 residues. V lost 4 bases and J lost 11; bases outside the gene matches: 9. This CDR3 reads CASSLRDRALAFF. In DNA form, the CDR3 reads TGCGCCAGCAGCCTTAGGGACAGGGCATTGGCTTTCTTT.

This chain uses TRBV12-5 with TRBJ2-2, with TRBD2 matching 7 bases. With 6 bases clipped from V and 4 bases from J, the junction kept 5 bases outside the gene matches. The CDR3 is made up of 14 amino acids. The germline CDR1 and CDR2 sequences are LGHNT and FRNRAP. The CDR3 sequence: CASGSGGSTGELFF. The CDR3, as DNA: TGTGCTAGTGGCTCGGGGGGAAGCACCGGGGAGCTGTTTTTT. Together with reference TRBV12-5 and TRBJ2-2, the CDR3 gives the full variable domain: DARVTQTPRHKVTEMGQEVTMRCQPILGHNTVFWYRQTMMQGLELLAYFRNRAPLDDSGMPKDRFSAEMPDATLATLKIQPSEPRDSAVYFCASGSGGSTGELFFGEGSRLTVL.

The rearrangement uses TRBV5-1 and TRBJ2-2; 10 nucleotides align to TRBD2. The V and J ends lost 1 base and 4 bases, in that order; junction bases with no gene match: 4. Looked up from germline, CDR1 is SGHRS and CDR2 is YFSETQ. This CDR3 has 16 residues. CDR3 bases: TGCGCCAGCAGCTTGAGGGTAGCGGGAGGCACCGGGGAGCTGTTTTTT. Amino acids: CASSLRVAGGTGELFF.

This clone was counted once. The chain carries TRBV12-5 and TRBJ2-5; D is possibly TRBD1 (6 bases). The CDR3 is 16 amino acids. Germline V gives CDR1 LGHNT, CDR2 FRNRAP. V shed 7 bases and J shed 4 bases, with 22 bases lying between them. The CDR3 nucleotides are TGTGCTAGTGCCATTCATTTGGCCGGGACAATAGAGACCCAGTACTTC. It translates to CASAIHLAGTIETQYF.

This clone was seen more than once but under ten times. CDR3: CASFTTTGVGKEYF. Here the CDR3 DNA reads TGTGCCAGCTTCACCACCACGGGGGTTGGGAAGGAGTACTTC. The chain uses TRBV2 and TRBJ2-7; TRBD2 is a possible D gene (6 bases). V was cut by 8 bases and J by 11 bases, with 25 bases left in between. The CDR3 is 14 amino acids. Germline loops: CDR1 SNHLY, CDR2 FYNNEI.